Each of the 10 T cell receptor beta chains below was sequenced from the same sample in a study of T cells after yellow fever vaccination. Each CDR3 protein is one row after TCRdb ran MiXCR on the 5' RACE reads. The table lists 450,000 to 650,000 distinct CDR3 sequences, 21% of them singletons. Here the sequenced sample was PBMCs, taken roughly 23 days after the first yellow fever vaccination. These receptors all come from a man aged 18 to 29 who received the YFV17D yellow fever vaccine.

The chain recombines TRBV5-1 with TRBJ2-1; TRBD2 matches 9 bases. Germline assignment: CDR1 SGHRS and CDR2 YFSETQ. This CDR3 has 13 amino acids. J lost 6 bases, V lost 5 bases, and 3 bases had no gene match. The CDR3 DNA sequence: TGCGCCAGCAGTTGGCGGGGGGGCAATGAGCAGTTCTTC. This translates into CASSWRGGNEQFF.

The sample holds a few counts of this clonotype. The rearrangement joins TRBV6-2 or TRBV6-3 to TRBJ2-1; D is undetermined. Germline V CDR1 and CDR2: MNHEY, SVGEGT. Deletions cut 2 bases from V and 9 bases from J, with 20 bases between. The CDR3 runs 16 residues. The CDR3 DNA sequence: TGTGCCAGCAGTTACCACCTTAATAGCCGGAGCACTGAGCAGTTCTTC. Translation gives CASSYHLNSRSTEQFF.

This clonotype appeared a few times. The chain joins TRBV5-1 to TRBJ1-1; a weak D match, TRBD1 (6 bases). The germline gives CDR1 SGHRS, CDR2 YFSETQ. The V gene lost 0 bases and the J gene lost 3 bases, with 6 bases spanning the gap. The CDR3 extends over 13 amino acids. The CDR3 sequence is CASSLGGHTEAFF. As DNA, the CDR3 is TGCGCCAGCAGCTTGGGGGGGCACACTGAAGCTTTCTTT.

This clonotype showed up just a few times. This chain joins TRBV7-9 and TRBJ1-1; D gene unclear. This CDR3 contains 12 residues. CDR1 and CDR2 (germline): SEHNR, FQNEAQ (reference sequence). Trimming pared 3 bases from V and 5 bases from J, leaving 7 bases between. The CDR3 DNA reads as TGTGCCAGCAGCTTGGAAAGTACTGAAGCTTTCTTT. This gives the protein CASSLESTEAFF.

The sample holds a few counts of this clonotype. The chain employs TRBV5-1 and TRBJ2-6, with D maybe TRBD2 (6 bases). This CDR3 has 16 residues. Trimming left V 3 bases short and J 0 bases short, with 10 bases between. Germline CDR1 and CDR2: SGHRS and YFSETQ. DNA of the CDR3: TGCGCCAGCAGCTCGGTGGGGGGCTCTGGGGCCAACGTCCTGACTTTC. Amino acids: CASSSVGGSGANVLTF. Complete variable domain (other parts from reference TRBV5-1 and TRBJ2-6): KAGVTQTPRYLIKTRGQQVTLSCSPISGHRSVSWYQQTPGQGLQFLFEYFSETQRNKGNFPGRFSGRQFSNSRSEMNVSTLELGDSALYLCASSSVGGSGANVLTFGAGSRLTVL.

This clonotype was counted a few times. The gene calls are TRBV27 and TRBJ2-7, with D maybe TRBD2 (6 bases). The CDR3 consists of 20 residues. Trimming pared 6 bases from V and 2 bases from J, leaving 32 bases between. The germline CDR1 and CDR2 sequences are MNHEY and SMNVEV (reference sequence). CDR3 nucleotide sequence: TGTGCCAGCAGACCGCGGCGGGACTTAGTATATGGAATGGGGACCTACGAGCAGTACGTC. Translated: CASRPRRDLVYGMGTYEQYV.

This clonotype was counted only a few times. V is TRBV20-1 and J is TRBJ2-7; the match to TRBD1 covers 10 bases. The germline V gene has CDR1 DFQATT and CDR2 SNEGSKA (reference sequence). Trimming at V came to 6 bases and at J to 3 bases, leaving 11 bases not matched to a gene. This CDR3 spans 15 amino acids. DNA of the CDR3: TGCAGTGCGCAACGCCGGGACAGGGGATTCTACGAGCAGTACTTC. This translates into CSAQRRDRGFYEQYF.

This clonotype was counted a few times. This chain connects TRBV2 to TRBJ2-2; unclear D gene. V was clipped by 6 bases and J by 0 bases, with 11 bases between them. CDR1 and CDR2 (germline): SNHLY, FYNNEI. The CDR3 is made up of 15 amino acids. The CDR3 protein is CASRIQNANTGELFF. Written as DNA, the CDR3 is TGTGCCAGCAGAATACAGAACGCGAACACCGGGGAGCTGTTTTTT.

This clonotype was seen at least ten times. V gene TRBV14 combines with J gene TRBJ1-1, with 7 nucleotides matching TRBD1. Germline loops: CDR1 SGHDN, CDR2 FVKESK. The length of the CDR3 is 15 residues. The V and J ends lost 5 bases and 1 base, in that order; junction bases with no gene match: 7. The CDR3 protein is CASSDYRGANTEAFF. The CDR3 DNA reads TGTGCCAGCAGCGACTACAGGGGCGCGAACACTGAAGCTTTCTTT.

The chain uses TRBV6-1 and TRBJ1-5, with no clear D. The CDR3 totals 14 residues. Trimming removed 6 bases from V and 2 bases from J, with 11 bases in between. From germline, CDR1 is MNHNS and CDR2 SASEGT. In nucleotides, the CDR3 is TGTGCCAGCAGGGACGGTGGTGGCAATCAGCCCCAGCATTTT. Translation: CASRDGGGNQPQHF.